This T cell receptor beta chain was sequenced in a study of blood T cell repertoires in COVID-19. This CDR3 has 16 amino acids. Per germline, CDR1 MNHNS and CDR2 SASEGT. V lost 4 bases, J lost 7 bases, and 12 bases stayed unmatched. The method was immunoSEQ multiplex PCR; TCRdb's version includes in-frame clones alone and lacks a portion of them. The data show under 300,000 clones, roughly 80% seen once. Sequencing was done on a sample of peripheral blood. This TCR derives from a woman aged 18-29 years with acute or convalescent COVID-19. The chain is built from TRBV6-1 and TRBJ1-4; 7 bases line up with TRBD1. The CDR3, as DNA: TGTGCCAGCAGTGTAATAACAGGGGTGTGGGGTGAAAAACTGTTTTTT. It yields the protein CASSVITGVWGEKLFF.